This TCR beta chain was captured by sequencing in a study of T cell clonality in common variable immunodeficiency (dated by TCRdb to 2014 to 2015). Study-wide conclusions, independent of this receptor: Despite equal DNA input, controls averaged about 81,820 unique sequences per sample versus about 31,547 in CVID samples. According to the authors, figuring out what caused the increased clonality in CVID would require sequencing the repertoires of T cell subpopulations. TCRbeta clonality was higher in CVID subjects than in healthy controls (t-test p = 0.018), and the increase was most characteristic of about a third of subjects. Fewer TCRbeta clones were shared among CVID subjects than among healthy controls (p < 0.0001). Patient heterogeneity within the CVID cohort put limits on correlating repertoire features with clinical complications. CVID TCRbeta sequences reportedly showed fewer deletions and N-nucleotide insertions and lacked highly modified clones with 13 or more V deletions.

Standard criteria, namely reduction of serum IgG, IgA and/or IgM below the normal range together with specific antibody deficiency, were applied for the diagnosis of CVID. A total of roughly 46 subjects (roughly 15 female and about 29 male; age range roughly 8 to 70 years, mean age around 40) were included in the CVID group. Predominantly Caucasian heritage was noted among both the CVID patients and the healthy controls. Replacement immunoglobulin therapy had been administered to all CVID subjects for at least one year at the time of study participation. No CVID subject was ill or taking immunomodulatory or immunosuppressive medication when blood was collected. From each donor, about 5 to 8.5 ml of heparinized peripheral whole blood was collected. Genomic DNA from adults with common variable immune deficiency (CVID) and from healthy adult controls was used for sequencing of TCRbeta CDR3 repertoires. Diluted blood was density-centrifuged over Hypaque 1077 or Ficoll-Paque to isolate peripheral blood mononuclear cells. Genomic DNA was extracted from unsorted mononuclear cells by Qiagen column purification or by a centrifugation-based method.

This clone turned up a few times. Its antigen has not been determined. The read halts 3 residues ahead of the CDR3 end, with the missing end drawn from the germline J gene. The CDR3 sequence holds 14 residues, the cysteine and phenylalanine included. The DNA has 33 bases, all within the CDR3, and is read from base 1. Relative to germline, V is missing 2 bases and J is missing 6 bases, with 6 bases of the junction outside any gene match. According to the germline V gene, CDR1 reads KGHSH and CDR2 reads LQKENI. Equivalent amounts of genomic DNA from CVID and control samples were used as sequencing input. For every sample, a 60 bp segment covering the rearranged TCRbeta CDR3 region was amplified and then sequenced. TCRbeta amplification used the immunoSEQ assay, a bias-corrected multiplex PCR with high-throughput sequencing. The authors' analysis ran thus. Each unique nucleotide sequence was treated as a clone and annotated with V, D and J genes, copy number and frequency. Sequences were labeled productive if in frame, and non-productive if out of frame or containing stop codons. Clonality was calculated from Shannon's entropy as previously described. The predicted amino acid sequences of productive clones were used to derive the mean CDR3 Kyte-Doolittle hydropathy. Scaled V gene usage was hierarchically clustered using Manhattan distance and complete linkage with the R hclust function. Sharing of clones by CDR3 amino acid sequence was evaluated through resampling of 12 repertoires per group over 100 rounds. The repertoires were searched for more than 65 published EBV-specific and some 250 published CMV-specific TCRbeta sequences. After a couple of CVID samples that produced fewer than 10,000 sequences were dropped from the analysis, some 40 CVID repertoires remained. The source is immuneACCESS, and TCRdb retained only in-frame sequences with V and J called. Part of the clones is not carried over; for the studies checked, unresolved V genes explain less than half of this, and the remainder is unexplained. V and J calls and clone size follow that table, whereas D and trimming were derived from the DNA. Across this sample, under 20,000 clones were tabulated and none appeared just once. The top ten hold over 9.5% of the sample.

Sequenced input: peripheral blood mononuclear cells. The receptor chain draws on TRBV18 and TRBJ1-2; TRBD1 aligns with 7 central bases. This receptor was obtained from a human donor with common variable immunodeficiency. This receptor has the CDR3 CASSPVGQDHGYTF. Partial CDR3 DNA: TGTGCCAGCTCACCAGTAGGACAGGACCATGGC.